This T cell receptor (beta chain) appears in the sequencing data of a study of shared clonotypes between healthy human individuals. Only in-frame clones appear in the TCRdb table, and some are missing; sequencing was by immunoSEQ multiplex PCR. The data hold about 2 million clones, with about 95% observed a single time. Terminally differentiated effector memory CD45RA+ cells were left out of the naive CD8 fraction, which was CD45RO-negative and positively selected for CCR7. The clonotype comes from a man aged 18 to 29 in good health. The material sequenced was naive CD8+ T cells sorted from blood.

The CDR3 DNA is TGTGCCAGCAGCTTTTGGACAGGGCCGGTAGAGAATCAGCCCCAGCATTTT. This sequence encodes CASSFWTGPVENQPQHF. The chain carries TRBV7-8 and TRBJ1-5; the match to TRBD1 covers 8 bases. CDR1 is SGHVS and CDR2 is FQNEAQ in the germline V gene. CDR3 length: 17 residues. After removal of 3 bases from V and 4 bases from J, the junction contained 11 bases not matched to a gene.